One and the same sample provided the 21 T cell receptor beta chains below, sequenced in a study of blood T cells in healthy people across ages. Primed by a sample-barcoded 5' primer and a J-beta primer mix, a second PCR proceeded for 7 to 11 cycles. One entry per CDR3 protein, called by TCRdb with MiXCR from the 5' RACE reads. This sample carries around 2 million distinct CDR3 sequences, roughly two fifths of them seen once, and the ten largest clones take roughly 23%. The source material was blood. The receptors originated from a human donor in good health.

V is TRBV15 and J is TRBJ2-7, with D unclear. The germline V gene encodes CDR1 LNHNV and CDR2 YYDKDF (reference sequence). The CDR3 covers 14 residues. Trimming removed 4 bases at V and 3 bases at J, with 13 bases between. Here the CDR3 DNA reads TGTGCCACCAGCACTAAAAAGAGGTTCTACGAGCAGTACTTC. Residues: CATSTKKRFYEQYF.

The chain has TRBV13 and TRBJ2-2; D ambiguous. This CDR3 region has 14 residues. The V gene lost 1 base and the J gene lost 9 bases, with 12 bases spanning the gap. Germline CDR1 and CDR2: PRHDT and FYEKMQ (reference sequence). This chain's CDR3 is CASSLAPIGRELFF. In nucleotides, the CDR3 is TGTGCCAGCAGCTTAGCACCCATCGGCCGGGAGCTGTTTTTT.

The V call is TRBV4-2, the J call TRBJ2-3; TRBD1 matches 7 bases. The germline V gene encodes CDR1 LGHNA and CDR2 YNFKEQ. This CDR3 contains 18 residues. The V and J ends lost 2 bases and 2 bases, in that order; junction bases with no gene match: 13. CDR3 nucleotides: TGTGCCAGCAGCCAAAGACAGGGAACGGGGTCTGACACAGATACGCAGTATTTT. Translated, it gives CASSQRQGTGSDTDTQYF.

V gene TRBV7-8 combines with J gene TRBJ2-5, with D possibly being TRBD1 or TRBD2 (6 bases each). This CDR3 is 15 amino acids long. Trimming cost V 5 bases and J 5 bases, with 18 bases left between them. Germline lookup yields CDR1 SGHVS and CDR2 FQNEAQ. Here the CDR3 DNA reads TGTGCCAGCAGCAAGACAGGCGGGGCGACGGAGACCCAGTACTTC. Protein: CASSKTGGATETQYF.

Concerning this clonotype: Sequence at one end of the junction differs from germline and may be a read error. The chain joins TRBV11-1 to TRBJ2-1, with D unclear. Germline V gene data show CDR1 as SGHAT and CDR2 as FQDESV (reference sequence). This CDR3 contains 15 residues. CDR3 protein: CASSRARVSYNKQFF. CDR3 nucleotides: TGTGCCAGCAGCCGCGCACGGGTCTCCTACAATAAGCAGTTCTTC.

The V call is TRBV7-2, the J call TRBJ2-2; the match to TRBD2 covers 8 bases. J lost 3 bases, V lost 2 bases, and 2 bases had no gene match. The CDR3 contains 15 residues. Germline V gives CDR1 SGHTA, CDR2 FQGNSA. The chain's CDR3 is CASSLNGGDTGELFF. The DNA of the CDR3 is TGTGCCAGCAGCTTAAACGGGGGGGACACCGGGGAGCTGTTTTTT.

This clonotype has only a few counts. The V call is TRBV20-1, the J call TRBJ2-1, with D possibly matching TRBD1 (5 bases). The germline V gene has CDR1 DFQATT and CDR2 SNEGSKA (reference sequence). The CDR3 spans 13 residues. Trimming removed 3 bases at V and 4 bases at J, with 10 bases between. The CDR3 region has the DNA TGCAGTGCTAGGGTGACAGATTACAATGAGCAGTTCTTC. Its translation: CSARVTDYNEQFF.

V is TRBV7-2 and J is TRBJ2-7; D could derive from TRBD1 or TRBD2 (5 bases each). The CDR3 runs to 16 residues. Trimming took off 4 bases at V and 0 bases at J, with 16 bases between the two ends. Germline CDR1 is SGHTA and CDR2 is FQGNSA. This chain's CDR3 is CASSSGLPSFSYEQYF. DNA of the CDR3: TGTGCCAGCAGCTCAGGGCTCCCTAGCTTCTCCTACGAGCAGTACTTC.

The chain uses TRBV15 and TRBJ2-1, with 10 bases matching TRBD1. The length of the CDR3 is 18 residues. J gave up 8 bases and V 0 bases, and 13 bases lay outside the gene matches. Germline V gene data show CDR1 as LNHNV and CDR2 as YYDKDF (reference sequence). The CDR3 nucleotides are TGTGCCACCAGCAGAGATCTCGGAGGGACAGGGGTAGAAGATGAGCAGTTCTTC. Protein sequence: CATSRDLGGTGVEDEQFF.

This chain connects TRBV4-1 to TRBJ1-2; 9 bases map to TRBD1. Germline CDR1 is MGHRA and CDR2 is YSYEKL. This CDR3 spans 14 amino acids. V lost 5 bases and J lost 7; bases outside the gene matches: 8. The CDR3 loop reads CASSLRTGEVGYTF. The CDR3 bases are TGCGCCAGCAGCTTACGGACAGGGGAGGTTGGCTACACCTTC.

Ten or more counts support this clonotype. The rearrangement joins TRBV6-5 to TRBJ2-5, with 7 bases identical to TRBD1. The CDR3 loop spans 13 amino acids. Trimming removed 5 bases from V and 5 bases from J; junction bases left unmatched: 5. Germline V gene lookup returns CDR1 MNHEY and CDR2 SVGAGI. CDR3 nucleotides: TGTGCCAGCAGTCCTGGACAGGCGGAGACCCAGTACTTC. It specifies CASSPGQAETQYF.

The chain is built from TRBV10-3 and TRBJ2-7; D gene uncertain. This CDR3 has 11 residues. Per the germline V gene, CDR1 is ENHRY and CDR2 is SYGVKD. V gave up 3 bases and J gave up 5 bases, with 5 bases separating them. This CDR3 reads CAISDIDEQYF. Written as DNA, the CDR3 is TGTGCCATCAGTGATATCGACGAGCAGTACTTC.

This clonotype was detected only a few times. V is TRBV10-3 and J is TRBJ2-1; 7 bases agree with TRBD2. CDR1 is ENHRY and CDR2 is SYGVKD in the germline V gene. With V trimmed by 8 bases and J by 4 bases, 8 bases remained unmatched. This CDR3 contains 14 residues. In DNA form, the CDR3 reads TGTGCCATCGGTGGACTAGGGGTTTACAATGAGCAGTTCTTC. Its translation: CAIGGLGVYNEQFF.

This chain links TRBV29-1 with TRBJ1-4, with D perhaps TRBD1 (5 bases). This CDR3 comprises 14 residues. The V and J ends lost 6 bases and 8 bases respectively, with 19 bases between them. Germline V gene data show CDR1 as SQVTM and CDR2 as ANQGSEA. CDR3 region: CSVHSTGRGEKLFF. The CDR3, as DNA: TGCAGCGTCCACTCCACCGGCCGGGGCGAAAAACTGTTTTTT.

V is TRBV11-3 and J is TRBJ2-3, with 7 bases identical to TRBD2. V dropped 2 bases and J dropped 4; count of bases not matched to a gene: 9. Germline lookup yields CDR1 SGHNT and CDR2 YENEEA. This CDR3 has 16 amino acids. Here the CDR3 DNA reads TGTGCCAGCAGCTTAAGTTCAGGCGGGGGAGCAGATACGCAGTATTTT. Translating gives CASSLSSGGGADTQYF.

This chain uses TRBV28 with TRBJ2-7; D might be TRBD1 (6 bases). V was trimmed by 8 bases and J by 1 base, leaving 15 bases between them. From germline, CDR1 is MDHEN and CDR2 SYDVKM. This CDR3 has 14 residues. CDR3 DNA: TGTGCCAGCGGGACCTCAGGGGCATCCTACGAGCAGTACTTC. Its translation is CASGTSGASYEQYF.

The chain recombines TRBV5-1 with TRBJ1-2; 7 bases map to TRBD1. The CDR3 loop spans 13 amino acids. The V gene's germline CDR1 is SGHRS and CDR2 YFSETQ. With V trimmed by 1 base and J by 8 bases, 5 bases remained unmatched. The CDR3 nucleotides are TGCGCCAGCAGCTTGACAGGGGAAAGAGGCTACACCTTC. It translates to CASSLTGERGYTF. Using reference TRBV5-1 and TRBJ1-2 for the parts outside the CDR3, the full variable domain is KAGVTQTPRYLIKTRGQQVTLSCSPISGHRSVSWYQQTPGQGLQFLFEYFSETQRNKGNFPGRFSGRQFSNSRSEMNVSTLELGDSALYLCASSLTGERGYTFGSGTRLTVV.

This clonotype has a handful of counts. The chain combines TRBV6-5 with TRBJ1-1; D unresolved. Trimming took 8 bases from V and 1 from J, leaving 5 bases between them. This CDR3 has 11 residues. CDR1 is MNHEY and CDR2 is SVGAGI in the germline V gene. The CDR3 spells CASQRNTEAFF. The CDR3 nucleotides read TGTGCCAGCCAAAGGAACACTGAAGCTTTCTTT.

The chain couples TRBV12-3 or TRBV12-4 to TRBJ2-3, with TRBD1 matching over 12 bases. The V segment lost 4 bases and the J segment 3 bases; nucleotides outside the gene matches: 8. The CDR3 is 17 amino acids. CDR3 in amino acids: CASSSIRDRGRTDTQYF. The CDR3 nucleotides are TGTGCCAGCAGTTCAATCCGGGACAGGGGGCGAACAGATACGCAGTATTTT.

The sample holds a few counts of this clonotype. This chain joins TRBV29-1 and TRBJ2-6; 9 bases are a match to TRBD1. The CDR3 spans 16 residues. Looked up from germline, CDR1 is SQVTM and CDR2 is ANQGSEA. V shed 6 bases, J shed 4 bases, and the junction held 10 bases outside the gene matches. CDR3 DNA: TGCAGCGTATCCGGGACAGGGATTTTGGGGGCCAACGTCCTGACTTTC. This codes for CSVSGTGILGANVLTF.

This chain links TRBV9 with TRBJ1-5, with no clear D. The germline V gene has CDR1 SGDLS and CDR2 YYNGEE. The ends were cut back, 0 bases at V and 4 bases at J, with 11 bases in the middle. CDR3 length equals 15 residues. The CDR3 loop reads CASSVGAAPNQPQHF. The CDR3 nucleotides are TGTGCCAGCAGCGTAGGGGCAGCACCAAATCAGCCCCAGCATTTT.